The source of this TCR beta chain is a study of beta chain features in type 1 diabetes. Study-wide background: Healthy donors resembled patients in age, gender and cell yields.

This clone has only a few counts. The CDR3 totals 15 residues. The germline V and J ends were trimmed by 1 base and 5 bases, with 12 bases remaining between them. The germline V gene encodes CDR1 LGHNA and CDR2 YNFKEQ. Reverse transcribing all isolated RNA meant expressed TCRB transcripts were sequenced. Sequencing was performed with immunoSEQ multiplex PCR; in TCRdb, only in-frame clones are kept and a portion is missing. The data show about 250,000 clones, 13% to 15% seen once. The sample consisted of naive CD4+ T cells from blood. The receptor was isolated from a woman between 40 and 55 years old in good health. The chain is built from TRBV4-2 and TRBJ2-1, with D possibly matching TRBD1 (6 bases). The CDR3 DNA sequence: TGTGCCAGCAGCCAAGGGACAGCCTTAGACAATGAGCAGTTCTTC. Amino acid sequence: CASSQGTALDNEQFF.